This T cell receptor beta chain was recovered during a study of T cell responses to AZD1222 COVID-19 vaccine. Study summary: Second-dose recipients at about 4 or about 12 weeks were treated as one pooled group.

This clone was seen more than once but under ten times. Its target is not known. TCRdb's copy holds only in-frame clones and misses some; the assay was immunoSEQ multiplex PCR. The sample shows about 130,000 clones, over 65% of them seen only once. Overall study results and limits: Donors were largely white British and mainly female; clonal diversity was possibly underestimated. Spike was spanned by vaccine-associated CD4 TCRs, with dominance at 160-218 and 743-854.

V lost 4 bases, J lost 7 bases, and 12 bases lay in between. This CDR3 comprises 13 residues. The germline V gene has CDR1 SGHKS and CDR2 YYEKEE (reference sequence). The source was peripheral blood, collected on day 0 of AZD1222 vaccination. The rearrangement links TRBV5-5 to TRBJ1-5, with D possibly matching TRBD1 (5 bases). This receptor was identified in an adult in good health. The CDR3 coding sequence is TGTGCCAGCAGCCCGGCGACAGAACAGCCCCAGCATTTT. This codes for CASSPATEQPQHF.